These 8 T cell receptor beta chains originate from one sample sequenced in a study of vaccination and CD4 T cells after COVID-19. The Oncomine TCR Beta short-read assay generated sequence data from the DNA of cultured CD4+ T cells. A single record per CDR3 protein comes from TCRdb applying MiXCR to the PCR reads. Among some 11,000 distinct CDR3 sequences listed, around 75% were seen once. Their antigen targets remain unknown. Treatment here: roughly 11-day PBMC culture with coronavirus spike peptide pools or control peptides (ViraFEST assay). Material for sequencing was CD4+ T cells from blood, cultured in vitro. The receptors stem from a human donor who had recovered from COVID-19.

The chain is built from TRBV4-2 and TRBJ2-3; 9 positions agree with TRBD2. J lost 3 bases, V lost 3 bases, and 7 bases had no gene match. The CDR3 runs to 16 residues. Per germline, CDR1 LGHNA and CDR2 YNFKEQ. As DNA, the CDR3 is TGTGCCAGCAGCCAGGTCGGGGCGGGAGGGACAGATACGCAGTATTTT. This codes for CASSQVGAGGTDTQYF.

By its share, this clonotype is medium-sized. The chain employs TRBV11-3 and TRBJ2-2, with TRBD1 as a possible D gene (5 bases). The CDR3 consists of 14 residues. Between the trimmed V and J ends, which lost 5 bases and 9 bases, there was a span of 16 bases. Germline-derived CDR1 and CDR2 are SGHNT and YENEEA. The CDR3, as DNA: TGTGCCAGCAGCCCTGTCCAGGGCGACAGGGAGCTGTTTTTT. Its translation is CASSPVQGDRELFF.

The V call is TRBV19, the J call TRBJ1-2; D is perhaps TRBD1 (6 bases). The CDR3 loop spans 14 amino acids. The V end was cut by 5 bases, the J end by 3 bases, with 13 bases between. Germline CDR1 is LNHDA and CDR2 is SQIVND (reference sequence). This CDR3 reads CASSPEGGDYGYTF. CDR3 in DNA: TGTGCCAGTAGTCCCGAGGGGGGGGACTATGGCTACACCTTC.

V usage is TRBV7-3 and J usage is TRBJ2-2; D is ambiguous. V was shortened by 1 base and J by 0 bases, with 9 bases between the two germline ends. The CDR3 extends over 16 amino acids. Germline CDR1 is SGHTA and CDR2 is FQGTGA. Here the CDR3 reads CASSLNRPTNTGELFF. The CDR3 DNA reads TGTGCCAGCAGCTTAAACCGCCCTACGAACACCGGGGAGCTGTTTTTT. The full variable domain, with the rest looked up from reference TRBV7-3 and TRBJ2-2, is GAGVSQTPSNKVTEKGKYVELRCDPISGHTALYWYRQSLGQGPEFLIYFQGTGAADDSGLPNDRFFAVRPEGSVSTLKIQRTERGDSAVYLCASSLNRPTNTGELFFGEGSRLTVL.

The chain uses TRBV7-2 and TRBJ2-1; TRBD2 matches 13 bases. The germline gives CDR1 SGHTA, CDR2 FQGNSA. Trimming at V came to 5 bases and at J to 9 bases, leaving 10 bases not matched to a gene. The CDR3 has 16 residues. The CDR3 DNA sequence: TGTGCCAGCAGCACGCGTACTAGCGGGAGGGGCGGTGAGCAGTTCTTC. The encoded protein is CASSTRTSGRGGEQFF. The variable domain in full, with the rest retrieved from reference TRBV7-2 and TRBJ2-1, is GAGVSQSPSNKVTEKGKDVELRCDPISGHTALYWYRQSLGQGLEFLIYFQGNSAPDKSGLPSDRFSAERTGGSVSTLTIQRTQQEDSAVYLCASSTRTSGRGGEQFFGPGTRLTVL.

The table lists this clonotype with a count of one. The rearrangement uses TRBV24-1 and TRBJ2-1; the D is unclear. V lost 4 bases to trimming and J lost 4 bases, with 4 bases between them. CDR3 size: 12 residues. From germline, CDR1 is KGHDR and CDR2 SFDVKD. In DNA form, the CDR3 reads TGTGCCACCAGTGAGAGTTACAATGAGCAGTTCTTC. It translates to CATSESYNEQFF.

This clonotype was recorded only once. This chain joins TRBV7-2 and TRBJ1-5; D remains unclear. V was shortened by 3 bases and J by 4 bases, with 4 bases between the two germline ends. The CDR3 extends over 12 amino acids. In germline, CDR1 is SGHTA, CDR2 FQGNSA. CDR3 nucleotides: TGTGCCAGCAGCTTCCAAAATCAGCCCCAGCATTTT. It is translated as CASSFQNQPQHF.

The genes are TRBV20-1 and TRBJ1-2, with unresolved D. This CDR3 is built from 12 residues. Germline CDR1 DFQATT, CDR2 SNEGSKA (reference sequence). V lost 3 bases, J lost 5 bases, and 10 bases lay in between. In DNA, the CDR3 is TGCAGTGCTAGGGCCGGGCTGTATGGCTACACCTTC. Its protein is CSARAGLYGYTF.